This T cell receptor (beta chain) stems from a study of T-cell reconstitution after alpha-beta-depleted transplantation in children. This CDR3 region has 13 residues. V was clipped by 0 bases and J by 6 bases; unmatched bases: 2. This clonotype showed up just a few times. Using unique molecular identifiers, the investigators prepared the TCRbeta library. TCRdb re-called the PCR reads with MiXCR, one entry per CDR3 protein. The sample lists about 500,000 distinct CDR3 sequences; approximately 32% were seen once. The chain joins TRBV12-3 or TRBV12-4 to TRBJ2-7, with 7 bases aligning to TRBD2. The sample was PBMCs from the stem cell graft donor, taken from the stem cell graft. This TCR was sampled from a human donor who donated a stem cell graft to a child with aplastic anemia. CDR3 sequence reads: CASSLAGGAEQYF. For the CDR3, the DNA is TGTGCCAGCAGTTTAGCGGGAGGGGCCGAGCAGTACTTC.